A selection of T cell receptor beta chains follows, all from one sample in a study of shared T cell receptors in the human thymus. The data were produced by immunoSEQ multiplex PCR, yet TCRdb's version contains in-frame clones alone and is incomplete. This table has around 730,000 clones, approximately 83% appearing once. The sample was also reused in another study, on human thymus T cells.

Source material: thymocytes. The receptors shown here come from a girl less than two years old with a congenital heart defect. Each CDR3 is given with its conserved first and last residue. A D gene is named only where the DNA matches it firmly. Rows may omit the clone size; those that give it use once, few, many or a size class.

CASSLNGRGPNQPQHF,TGTGCCAGCAGCTTAAACGGCAGGGGGCCCAATCAGCCCCAGCATTTT,.,TRBV7-2,TRBJ1-5,TRBD1
CASRPVPRGDMNTEAFF,TGTGCCAGCAGACCTGTGCCCAGGGGAGATATGAACACTGAAGCTTTCTTT,.,TRBV9,TRBJ1-1,.
CASSVDYETVPNYGYTF,TGTGCCAGCAGCGTAGATTATGAGACAGTTCCTAACTATGGCTACACCTTC,.,TRBV9,TRBJ1-2,.
CASSLAPDRGTNTEAFF,TGTGCCAGCAGCTTAGCCCCGGACAGGGGGACGAACACTGAAGCTTTCTTT,few,TRBV7-6,TRBJ1-1,TRBD1
CASSHSPLSEPQHF,TGCGCCAGCAGCCACTCCCCCCTTAGCGAGCCCCAGCATTTT,.,TRBV4-3,TRBJ1-5,.
CASRAFGFIRYTF,TGTGCCAGCCGTGCGTTCGGTTTTATTCGCTACACCTTC,.,TRBV6-5,TRBJ1-2,.
CAIRTGVSETQYF,TGTGCCATCAGGACAGGGGTGTCAGAGACCCAGTACTTC,few,TRBV10-3,TRBJ2-5,TRBD1
CASSKAGTVGEKLFF,TGTGCCAGCAGCAAAGCCGGGACAGTAGGTGAAAAACTGTTTTTT,.,TRBV21-1,TRBJ1-4,.
CASSPTGQEEGYTF,TGTGCCAGCTCACCCACAGGACAGGAGGAAGGCTACACCTTC,few,TRBV18,TRBJ1-2,TRBD1
CASSYPASGYNEQFF,TGTGCCAGCAGTTACCCGGCTAGCGGTTACAATGAGCAGTTCTTC,.,TRBV6-5,TRBJ2-1,TRBD2
CASSVGLAGDYEQYF,TGTGCCAGCAGCGTGGGACTAGCGGGGGACTACGAGCAGTACTTC,few,TRBV9,TRBJ2-7,TRBD2
CASTGSYLEQFF,TGTGCCAGCACCGGGTCTTACTTGGAGCAGTTCTTC,.,TRBV6-1,TRBJ2-1,.
CASSLDREQNIQYF,TGTGCCAGCAGCTTGGACAGGGAGCAAAACATTCAGTACTTC,.,TRBV5-4,TRBJ2-4,.
CASSSPELAGGPTDTQYF,TGTGCCAGCAGTTCCCCGGAACTAGCGGGGGGACCCACAGATACGCAGTATTTT,few,TRBV27,TRBJ2-3,TRBD2
CASSPLDRSFYGYTF,TGTGCCAGCTCACCACTGGACAGAAGCTTCTATGGCTACACCTTC,.,TRBV18,TRBJ1-2,.
CASNPGDVWEANTEAFF,TGTGCCAGCAATCCGGGAGATGTTTGGGAGGCAAACACTGAAGCTTTCTTT,.,TRBV27,TRBJ1-1,.
CASSAYRPDFSGDSSYNEQFF,TGTGCCAGCAGCGCATACCGCCCAGACTTTAGCGGAGATAGCTCCTACAATGAGCAGTTCTTC,.,TRBV9,TRBJ2-1,.
CASSQTGSSGNTIYF,TGCGCCAGCAGCCAGACAGGGAGCTCTGGAAACACCATATATTTT,once,TRBV5-1,TRBJ1-3,TRBD1
CASRSDSPRAPYEQYF,TGTGCCAGCAGGTCGGACAGCCCGAGGGCCCCCTACGAGCAGTACTTC,few,TRBV2,TRBJ2-7,.
CASRAGSPNYGYTF,TGTGCCTCCCGAGCAGGCTCTCCTAACTATGGCTACACCTTC,.,TRBV6-6,TRBJ1-2,.
CASSEVNRGTDNQPQHF,TGTGCCAGCAGTGAAGTTAATCGAGGGACAGACAATCAGCCCCAGCATTTT,few,TRBV6-1,TRBJ1-5,TRBD1
CASSYRQGSDRITEAFF,TGTGCCAGCAGCTACCGACAGGGGTCGGATCGGATCACTGAAGCTTTCTTT,.,TRBV7-2,TRBJ1-1,TRBD1
CASSLLTDQETQYF,TGCGCCAGCAGTCTTCTAACAGATCAAGAGACCCAGTACTTC,.,TRBV23-1,TRBJ2-5,.
CASSVDGLAKNIQYF,TGTGCCAGCAGTGTGGACGGACTAGCCAAAAACATTCAGTACTTC,.,TRBV2,TRBJ2-4,.
CASSDRTSGRTYEQYF,TGTGCCAGCAGTGACAGGACTAGCGGGCGAACTTACGAGCAGTACTTC,.,TRBV25-1,TRBJ2-7,TRBD2
CASSLVLGGGQPQHF,TGTGCCAGCAGCTTAGTTTTGGGTGGAGGCCAGCCCCAGCATTTT,.,TRBV7-8,TRBJ1-5,.
CASSPASQGMDGYTF,TGTGCCAGCAGCCCAGCCTCACAGGGCATGGATGGCTACACCTTC,.,TRBV5-6,TRBJ1-2,.
CASNLGDQPQHF,TGTGCCAGTAATCTCGGGGATCAGCCCCAGCATTTT,once,TRBV19,TRBJ1-5,.
CASSYGLKPYNEQFF,TGTGCCAGCAGTTACGGGCTGAAACCCTACAATGAGCAGTTCTTC,.,TRBV6-5,TRBJ2-1,.
CASGANRVETAFF,TGTGCCAGCGGGGCCAACAGGGTCGAGACAGCTTTCTTT,.,TRBV5-5,TRBJ1-1,.
CASSQSGVKGGGSENYGYTF,TGTGCCAGCAGTCAGTCCGGGGTCAAAGGGGGGGGTTCGGAGAACTATGGCTACACCTTC,.,TRBV2,TRBJ1-2,.
CASSPAGVNTEAFF,TGTGCCAGCTCACCGGCAGGGGTTAACACTGAAGCTTTCTTT,.,TRBV18,TRBJ1-1,.
CAISESAVSPRSGNTIYF,TGTGCCATCAGTGAGTCGGCGGTTAGCCCCCGCTCTGGAAACACCATATATTTT,.,TRBV10-3,TRBJ1-3,.
CASSGGGQGLLHTDNEQFF,TGTGCCAGCAGTGGGGGTGGGCAGGGCTTACTACATACTGACAATGAGCAGTTCTTC,.,TRBV6-1,TRBJ2-1,.
CASSPTGYGYTF,TGTGCCAGCAGCCCGACAGGCTATGGCTACACCTTC,.,TRBV6-5,TRBJ1-2,.
CASSPNPTQTVRDYGYTF,TGTGCCAGCTCACCAAATCCGACGCAGACAGTTCGGGACTATGGCTACACCTTC,.,TRBV18,TRBJ1-2,.
CASSDSRLAGGRNEQFF,TGTGCCAGCAGTGACTCGAGATTAGCGGGGGGGCGTAATGAGCAGTTCTTC,.,TRBV6-4,TRBJ2-1,TRBD2